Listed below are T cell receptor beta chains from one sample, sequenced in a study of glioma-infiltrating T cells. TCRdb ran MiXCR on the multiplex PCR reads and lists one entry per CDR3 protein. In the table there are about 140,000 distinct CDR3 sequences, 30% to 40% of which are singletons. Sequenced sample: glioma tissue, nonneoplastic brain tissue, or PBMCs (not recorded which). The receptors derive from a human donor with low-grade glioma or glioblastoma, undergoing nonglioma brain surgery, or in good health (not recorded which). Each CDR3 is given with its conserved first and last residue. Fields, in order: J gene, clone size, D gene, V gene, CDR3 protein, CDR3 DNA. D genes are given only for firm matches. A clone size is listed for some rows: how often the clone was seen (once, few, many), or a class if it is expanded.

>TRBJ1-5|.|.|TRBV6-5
CASSLVKEDRDYSNQPQHF
TGTGCCAGCAGTTTGGTGAAAGAAGACAGAGATTATAGCAATCAGCCCCAGCATTTT
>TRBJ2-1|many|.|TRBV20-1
CSVPSTSYNEQFF
TGCAGTGTGCCGAGCACAAGTTACAATGAGCAGTTCTTC
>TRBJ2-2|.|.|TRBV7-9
CATPRVGAGELFF
TGTGCCACCCCCAGGGTAGGCGCCGGGGAGCTGTTTTTT
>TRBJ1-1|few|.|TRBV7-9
CASSLLGYTEAFF
TGTGCCAGCAGCTTACTAGGATACACTGAAGCTTTCTTT
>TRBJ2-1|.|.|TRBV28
CASCTRLSSYDNEQFF
TGTGCCAGCTGCACCCGATTAAGCAGCTATGACAATGAGCAGTTCTTC
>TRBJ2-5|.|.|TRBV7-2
CASTLRRETQYF
TGTGCCAGCACCCTCAGGCGGGAGACCCAGTACTTC
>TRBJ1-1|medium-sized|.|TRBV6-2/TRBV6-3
CASSYPHLYKNTEAFF
TGTGCCAGCAGTTACCCGCACCTATACAAGAACACTGAAGCTTTCTTT
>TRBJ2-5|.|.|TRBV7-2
CASSTHSMEGETQYF
TGTGCCAGCAGCACACATTCAATGGAGGGAGAGACCCAGTACTTC
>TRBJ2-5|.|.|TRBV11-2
CASSLNWGAKQETQYF
TGTGCCAGCAGCTTAAATTGGGGCGCAAAACAAGAGACCCAGTACTTC
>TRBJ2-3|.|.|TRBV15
CATSRPGHTQYF
TGTGCCACCAGCAGGCCGGGCCATACGCAGTATTTT
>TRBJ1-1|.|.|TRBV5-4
CASSLGDPNTEAFF
TGTGCCAGCAGCTTGGGGGATCCGAACACTGAAGCTTTCTTT
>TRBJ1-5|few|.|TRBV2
CASRVDSLNSNQPQHF
TGTGCCAGCAGGGTTGACAGTCTTAATAGCAATCAGCCCCAGCATTTT
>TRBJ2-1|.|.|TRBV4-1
CASSPDSSNEQFF
TGCGCCAGCAGCCCCGACAGCAGCAATGAGCAGTTCTTC
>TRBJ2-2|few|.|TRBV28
CASSPQGIATGELFF
TGTGCCAGCAGTCCCCAGGGGATCGCCACCGGGGAGCTGTTTTTT
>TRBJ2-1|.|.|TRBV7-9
CASSPGPNNEQFF
TGTGCCAGCAGCCCTGGACCGAACAATGAGCAGTTCTTC
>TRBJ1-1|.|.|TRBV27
CASSPSRGQTEAFF
TGTGCCAGCAGCCCCAGCCGAGGACAAACTGAAGCTTTCTTT
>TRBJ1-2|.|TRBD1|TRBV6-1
CASRGSGTGSYGYTF
TGTGCCAGCAGGGGATCCGGGACAGGGAGCTATGGCTACACCTTC
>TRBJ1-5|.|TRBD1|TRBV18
CASSPRTGSDQPQHF
TGTGCCAGCTCACCACGGACAGGGTCTGATCAGCCCCAGCATTTT
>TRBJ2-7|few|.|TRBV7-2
CASSLFTGAGSYEQYF
TGTGCCAGCAGCTTGTTTACGGGGGCAGGCTCCTACGAGCAGTACTTC
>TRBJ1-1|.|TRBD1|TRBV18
CASSPRDRGSNTEAFF
TGTGCCAGCTCACCAAGGGACAGGGGGAGTAACACTGAAGCTTTCTTT
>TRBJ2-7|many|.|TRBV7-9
CASSSSYYEQYF
TGTGCCAGCAGCTCGTCCTATTACGAGCAGTACTTC
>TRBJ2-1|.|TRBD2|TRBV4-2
CASSQETSGPYNEQFF
TGTGCCAGCAGCCAAGAGACTAGCGGGCCCTACAATGAGCAGTTCTTC
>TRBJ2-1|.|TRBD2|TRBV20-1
CSARAIAGWEQFF
TGCAGTGCTAGAGCGATAGCGGGGTGGGAGCAGTTCTTC
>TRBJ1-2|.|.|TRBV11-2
CASSLVGMEYGYTF
TGTGCCAGCAGCTTAGTAGGTATGGAGTATGGCTACACCTTC
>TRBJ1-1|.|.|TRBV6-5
CASSYTGMNTEAFF
TGTGCCAGCAGTTACACGGGGATGAACACTGAAGCTTTCTTT
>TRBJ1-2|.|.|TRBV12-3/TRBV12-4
CASQGQDYGYTF
TGTGCCAGCCAAGGGCAGGACTATGGCTACACCTTC
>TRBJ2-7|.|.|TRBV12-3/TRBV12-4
CASSLRGEQYF
TGTGCCAGCAGTTTAAGGGGCGAGCAGTACTTC
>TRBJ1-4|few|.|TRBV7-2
CASSPSREGEKLFF
TGTGCCAGCAGCCCCTCAAGGGAAGGGGAAAAACTGTTTTTT
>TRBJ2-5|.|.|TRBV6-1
CASSRAERAIETQYF
TGTGCCAGCAGTCGGGCTGAGCGGGCCATAGAGACCCAGTACTTC
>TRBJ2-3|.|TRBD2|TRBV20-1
CSATGGTSGRTSTDTQYF
TGCAGTGCGACTGGGGGGACTAGCGGGAGGACTAGCACAGATACGCAGTATTTT
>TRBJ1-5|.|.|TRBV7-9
CASRAQGRNHPQHF
TGTGCCAGCAGGGCACAAGGACGGAATCATCCCCAGCATTTT
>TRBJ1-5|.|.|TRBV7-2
CASSLAVNSNQPQHF
TGTGCCAGCAGCTTAGCGGTCAATAGCAATCAGCCCCAGCATTTT
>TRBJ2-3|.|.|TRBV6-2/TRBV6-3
CASSYTETGADTQYF
TGTGCCAGCAGTTACACGGAGACAGGCGCAGATACGCAGTATTTT
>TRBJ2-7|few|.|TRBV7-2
CASSLEGGHPYEQYF
TGTGCCAGCAGCCTAGAGGGGGGCCATCCCTACGAGCAGTACTTC
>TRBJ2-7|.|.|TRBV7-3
CASSLARGFEQYF
TGTGCCAGCAGTTTAGCCCGGGGGTTCGAGCAGTACTTC
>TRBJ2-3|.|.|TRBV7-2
CASSFAGDTQYF
TGTGCCAGCAGCTTTGCTGGAGATACGCAGTATTTT
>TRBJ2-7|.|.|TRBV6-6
CASSYLGQGSHEQYF
TGTGCCAGCAGTTACTTGGGGCAGGGGAGTCACGAGCAGTACTTC
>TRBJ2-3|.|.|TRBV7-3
CASSLNVGGSDTQYF
TGTGCCAGCAGCTTAAACGTGGGGGGCTCGGATACGCAGTATTTT
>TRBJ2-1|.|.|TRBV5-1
CASSLEGLNEQFF
TGCGCCAGCAGCTTGGAGGGGCTTAATGAGCAGTTCTTC
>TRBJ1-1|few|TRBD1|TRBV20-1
CSATQLQGRNEAFF
TGCAGTGCTACCCAATTACAGGGGCGAAATGAAGCTTTCTTT
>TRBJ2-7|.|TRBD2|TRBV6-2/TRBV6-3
CASSLLAGVYEQYF
TGTGCCAGCAGCCTACTAGCGGGAGTATACGAGCAGTACTTC
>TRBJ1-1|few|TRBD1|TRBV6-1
CASRDRGFGEAFF
TGTGCCAGCAGGGACAGGGGATTCGGTGAAGCTTTCTTT
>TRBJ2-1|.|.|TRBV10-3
CAISEGVLSEQFF
TGTGCCATCAGTGAGGGGGTCCTCAGTGAGCAGTTCTTC
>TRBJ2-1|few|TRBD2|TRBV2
CASSRTSGPNNEQFF
TGTGCCAGCAGTAGGACTAGTGGTCCTAACAATGAGCAGTTCTTC
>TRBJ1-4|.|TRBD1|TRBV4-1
CASSQGQGEEKLFF
TGCGCCAGCAGCCAAGGGCAGGGGGAGGAAAAACTGTTTTTT
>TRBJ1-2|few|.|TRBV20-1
CSARKSNYGYTF
TGCAGTGCTAGAAAGTCTAACTATGGCTACACCTTC
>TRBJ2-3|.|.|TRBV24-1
CATSDASTDTQYF
TGTGCCACCAGTGACGCGAGCACAGATACGCAGTATTTT
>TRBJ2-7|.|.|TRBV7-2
CASSPHVGREQYF
TGTGCCAGCAGCCCCCACGTAGGCCGAGAGCAGTACTTC
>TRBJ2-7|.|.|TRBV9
CASSVDPHGPRYEQYF
TGTGCCAGCAGCGTAGACCCCCACGGGCCCCGCTACGAGCAGTACTTC
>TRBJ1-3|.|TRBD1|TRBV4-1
CASSQDKQGSGNTIYF
TGCGCCAGCAGCCAAGACAAACAGGGGTCTGGAAACACCATATATTTT
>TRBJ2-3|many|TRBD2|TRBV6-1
CASMRGDYTDTQYF
TGTGCCAGCATGCGAGGGGACTACACAGATACGCAGTATTTT
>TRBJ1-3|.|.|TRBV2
CASRSGFSGNTIYF
TGTGCCAGCAGATCGGGATTCTCTGGAAACACCATATATTTT